The T cell receptor (beta chain) described here comes from a study of T cells after yellow fever vaccination. This clonotype was seen at least ten times. No antigen is known for it. CDR3 size: 13 residues. CDR1 SGHTA and CDR2 FQGNSA come from the germline V gene. Trimming shortened V by 0 bases and J by 6 bases, and 6 bases separated the two germline ends. Study observations and caveats: From the bulk population, abundant clonotypes could contaminate and appear within FACS-sorted repertoires.

Each CDR3 protein is one row after TCRdb ran MiXCR on the 5' RACE reads. This sample has around 200,000 distinct CDR3 sequences; approximately 11% occur once, and the top ten carry less than 40%. Material: CD8+ T cells sorted from PBMCs, obtained 15 days after the yellow fever booster vaccination. The receptor's source is a man between 18 and 35 years old who received the YFV17D yellow fever vaccine. The V gene is TRBV7-2, the J gene TRBJ2-1; D unclear. The CDR3 DNA follows: TGTGCCAGCAGCTTAGCCTGGGGCAATGAGCAGTTCTTC. As protein: CASSLAWGNEQFF.